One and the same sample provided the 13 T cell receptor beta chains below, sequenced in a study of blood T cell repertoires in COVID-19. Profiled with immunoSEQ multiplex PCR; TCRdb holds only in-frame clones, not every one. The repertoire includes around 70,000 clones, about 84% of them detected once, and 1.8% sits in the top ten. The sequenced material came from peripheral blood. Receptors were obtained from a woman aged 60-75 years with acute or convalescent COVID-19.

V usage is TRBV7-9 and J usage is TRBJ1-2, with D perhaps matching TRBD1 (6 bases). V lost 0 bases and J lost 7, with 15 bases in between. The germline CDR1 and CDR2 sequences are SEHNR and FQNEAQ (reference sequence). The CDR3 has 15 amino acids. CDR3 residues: CASSLADGGASGYTF. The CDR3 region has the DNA TGTGCCAGCAGCTTAGCGGATGGGGGGGCGAGTGGCTACACCTTC.

CDR3: CASSQVLAADTQYF. Written as DNA, the CDR3 is TGTGCCAGCAGCCAAGTACTAGCCGCAGATACGCAGTATTTT. The V call is TRBV3-1 (or the pseudogene TRBV3-2), the J call TRBJ2-3; weak D call: TRBD2 (6 bases). Germline-derived CDR1 and CDR2 are LGHDT and YNNKEL (reference sequence). The CDR3 has 14 amino acids. V lost 1 base to trimming and J lost 4 bases, with 9 bases between them.

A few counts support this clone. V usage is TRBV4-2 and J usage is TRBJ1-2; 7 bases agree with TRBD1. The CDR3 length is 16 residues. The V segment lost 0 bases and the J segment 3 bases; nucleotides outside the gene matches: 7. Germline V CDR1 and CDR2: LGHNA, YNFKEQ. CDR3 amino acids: CASSQEERGRDYGYTF. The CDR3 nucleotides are TGTGCCAGCAGCCAAGAGGAAAGGGGGCGAGACTATGGCTACACCTTC.

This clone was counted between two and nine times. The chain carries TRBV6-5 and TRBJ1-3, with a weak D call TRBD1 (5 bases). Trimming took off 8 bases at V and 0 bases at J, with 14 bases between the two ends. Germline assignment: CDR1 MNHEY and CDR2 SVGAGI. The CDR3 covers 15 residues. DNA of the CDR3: TGTGCCAGCTCGACAGTTTTTAGCTCTGGAAACACCATATATTTT. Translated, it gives CASSTVFSSGNTIYF.

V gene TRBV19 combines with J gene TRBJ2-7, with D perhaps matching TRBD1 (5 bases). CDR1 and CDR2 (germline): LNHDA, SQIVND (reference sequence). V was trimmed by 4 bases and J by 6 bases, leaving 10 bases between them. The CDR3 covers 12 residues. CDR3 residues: CASSNQGSEQYF. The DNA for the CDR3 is TGTGCCAGTAGTAATCAGGGATCCGAGCAGTACTTC.

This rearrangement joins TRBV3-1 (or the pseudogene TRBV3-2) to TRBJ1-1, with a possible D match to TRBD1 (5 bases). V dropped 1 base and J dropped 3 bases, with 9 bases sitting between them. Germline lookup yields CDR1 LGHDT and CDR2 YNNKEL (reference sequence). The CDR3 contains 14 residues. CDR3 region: CASSQGVGDTEAFF. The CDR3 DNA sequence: TGTGCCAGCAGCCAAGGGGTAGGGGACACTGAAGCTTTCTTT.

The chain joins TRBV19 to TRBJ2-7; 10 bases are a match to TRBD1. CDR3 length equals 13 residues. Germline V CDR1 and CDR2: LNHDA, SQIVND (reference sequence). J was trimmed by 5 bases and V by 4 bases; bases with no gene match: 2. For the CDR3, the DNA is TGTGCCAGTAGTACGGACAGGGGGGACGAGCAGTACTTC. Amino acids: CASSTDRGDEQYF.

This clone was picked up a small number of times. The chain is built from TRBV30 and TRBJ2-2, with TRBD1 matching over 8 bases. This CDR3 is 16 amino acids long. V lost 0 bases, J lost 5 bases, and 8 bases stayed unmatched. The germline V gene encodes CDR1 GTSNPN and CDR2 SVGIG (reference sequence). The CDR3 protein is CAWSVPRTGTTGELFF. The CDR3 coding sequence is TGTGCCTGGAGTGTACCTCGGACAGGGACGACCGGGGAGCTGTTTTTT. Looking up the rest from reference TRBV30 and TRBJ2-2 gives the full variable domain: SQTIHQWPATLVQPVGSPLSLECTVEGTSNPNLYWYRQAAGRGLQLLFYSVGIGQISSEVPQNLSASRPQDRQFILSSKKLLLSDSGFYLCAWSVPRTGTTGELFFGEGSRLTVL.

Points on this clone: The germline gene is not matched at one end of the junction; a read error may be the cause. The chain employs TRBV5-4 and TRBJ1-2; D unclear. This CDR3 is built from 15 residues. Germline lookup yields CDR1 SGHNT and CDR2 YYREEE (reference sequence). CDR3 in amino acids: CASSSLLRGEDGYTF. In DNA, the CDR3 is TGTGCCAGCAGCTCCCTTCTGCGGGGAGAGGATGGCTACACTTTC.

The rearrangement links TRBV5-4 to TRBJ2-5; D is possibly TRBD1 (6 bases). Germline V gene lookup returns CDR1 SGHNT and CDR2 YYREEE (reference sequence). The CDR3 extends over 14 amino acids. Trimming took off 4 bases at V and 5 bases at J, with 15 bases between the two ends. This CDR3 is CASSNQDSWETQYF. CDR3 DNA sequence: TGTGCCAGCAGCAACCAGGACAGTTGGGAGACCCAGTACTTC.

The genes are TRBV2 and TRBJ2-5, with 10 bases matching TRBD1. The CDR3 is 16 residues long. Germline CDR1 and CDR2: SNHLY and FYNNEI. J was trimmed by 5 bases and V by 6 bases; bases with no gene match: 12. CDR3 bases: TGTGCCAGCAGCGAGAGACAGGGGGCTACGTCGGAGACCCAGTACTTC. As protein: CASSERQGATSETQYF.

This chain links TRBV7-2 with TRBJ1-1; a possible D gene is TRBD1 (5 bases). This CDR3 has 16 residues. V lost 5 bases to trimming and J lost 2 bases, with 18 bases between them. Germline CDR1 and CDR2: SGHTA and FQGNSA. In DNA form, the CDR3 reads TGTGCCAGCAGCCCCCCCGGGGGTACCTTAAACACTGAAGCTTTCTTT. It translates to CASSPPGGTLNTEAFF.

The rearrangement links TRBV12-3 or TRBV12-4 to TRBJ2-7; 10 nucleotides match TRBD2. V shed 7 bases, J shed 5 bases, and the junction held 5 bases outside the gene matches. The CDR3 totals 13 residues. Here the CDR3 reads CASTTAGGDEQYF. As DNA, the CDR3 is TGTGCCAGCACCACAGCGGGAGGGGACGAGCAGTACTTC.